Listed here is a single T cell receptor (beta chain). What antigen it recognizes has not been identified. No much larger clone is present one base from it, and per-base qualities are unavailable. The record originates from a study of T-cell memory formation after mild COVID-19 (dated by TCRdb to the early 2020s). Notes on the research overall: Most TCR sequence clusters were specific to one of the two donors. T-cell clones expanding and contracting after mild COVID-19 in two donors were tracked by longitudinal TCRalpha and TCRbeta repertoire sequencing. The cohort comprised two young, previously healthy adult volunteers, one female and one male.

The full study reports these points: The study covered only a couple of mild cases, and larger cohorts including severe cases with pre-infection samples were considered necessary. Some responding clones were detected in pre-infection memory, suggesting pre-existing cross-reactive memory T cells joined the SARS-CoV-2 response. Balanced CD4/CD8 phenotypes were observed for clones contracting from day 15 to 85, whereas a bias towards CD4+ was observed for a second wave of clones expanding from day 15 to 37. The second-wave clones that peaked on day 37 were not confirmed to be SARS-CoV-2 specific. Contracting CD4+ clones were found mainly in CM and EM memory subsets, while CD8+ clones were enriched in EMRA.

Sequenced on an Illumina NovaSeq 6000. TCRalpha and TCRbeta cDNA libraries were constructed by 5'RACE with constant-segment primers, with sample barcodes and unique molecular identifiers being introduced. RNA was extracted from every sample with Trizol reagent. Amplification of the libraries took two PCR steps, and the second step added a second sample barcode plus Illumina TruSeq adapters. The libraries were sequenced on an Illumina NovaSeq using 2 x 150 bp paired-end reads. The study's own analysis went as follows. Reads were demultiplexed and collapsed into UMI-guided consensus sequences with migec v1.2.7. Using mixcr v2.1.11, the UMI consensuses were aligned to TRA and TRB V and J templates and assembled into clonotypes. A clonotype was counted as expanded or contracted only when both edgeR and NoisET called the clonotype significant, with the noise models trained on biological replicates. edgeR calls used a false discovery rate-adjusted p below 0.01 and a log2 fold-change threshold of 1. PCA with hierarchical clustering of max-normalized trajectories of the 1000 most abundant clonotypes was used as exploratory dynamics analysis. Separately sequenced CD4+ and CD8+ repertoires were used to assign a CD4 or CD8 phenotype to each responding clone. TCRdb trimmed public reads at Q25 via fastp, called clones via MiXCR and kept in-frame beta chains. Every entry covers one CDR3 protein and lists the most common genes and DNA from its rows. The V and J calls were determined by TCRdb, not by the authors. The table for this sample lists fewer than 250,000 distinct CDR3 sequences; roughly a tenth of them were counted only once. The ten largest clones take up 3% of the sample.

From cysteine to phenylalanine, the CDR3 is 16 amino acids long. Only the CDR3 part of the read is kept: 48 bases, read in frame from the first base. According to the germline V gene, CDR1 reads LGHNA and CDR2 reads YNFKEQ. V is shortened by 0 bases, J by 0 bases, and the region joining them spans 8 bases. PBMCs were isolated by Ficoll-Paque density gradient centrifugation. This clonotype was obtained from a man between 18 and 29 years old who had mild COVID-19 (a few samples of this study predate the infection). The sample titles of this study are shuffled in the database, so cell type and time point are left out; the donor was told from shared clones. The source material was PBMCs or a T cell subset sorted from them (not recorded which). The V and J genes are TRBV4-2 and TRBJ2-2; the D segment could be TRBD1, given 5 matching bases. The DNA reads TGTGCCAGCAGCCAAGAAGTCAGGGCGAACACCGGGGAGCTGTTTTTT. The resulting protein is CASSQEVRANTGELFF.